The 14 T cell receptor beta chains below were found in one sample sequenced in a study of T cell responses to AZD1222 COVID-19 vaccine. Profiling relied on immunoSEQ multiplex PCR, and the TCRdb table lists in-frame clones only, not all of them. The sample lists over 150,000 clones, 80% to 95% occurring once. The source material was peripheral blood, sampled 28 days after the second AZD1222 dose. Receptors originate from an adult who received the AZD1222 COVID-19 vaccine.

The gene calls are TRBV7-8 and TRBJ1-4; no firm D call. Germline V gene lookup returns CDR1 SGHVS and CDR2 FQNEAQ. This CDR3 has 12 residues. V was cut by 1 base and J by 5 bases, with 2 bases left in between. CDR3 in DNA: TGTGCCAGCAGCTTAGGGAATGAAAAACTGTTTTTT. As protein: CASSLGNEKLFF.

This clone was seen once. The chain employs TRBV7-8 and TRBJ2-1; 13 bases align to TRBD2. Germline V CDR1 and CDR2: SGHVS, FQNEAQ. Losses at the gene ends were 5 bases for V and 9 bases for J; bases not matched to a gene: 7. The CDR3 loop spans 15 amino acids. CDR3 residues: CASSAGTSGIGEQFF. The CDR3 DNA follows: TGTGCCAGCAGCGCCGGGACTAGCGGGATTGGTGAGCAGTTCTTC.

The V gene is TRBV5-5, the J gene TRBJ1-2, with a possible D match to TRBD1 (6 bases). Looked up from germline, CDR1 is SGHKS and CDR2 is YYEKEE (reference sequence). Trimming took 6 bases from V and 4 from J, leaving 16 bases between them. CDR3 length: 14 amino acids. The CDR3 region has the DNA TGTGCCAGCACCGTGGGCCGGACAGCCTATGGCTACACCTTC. Encoded protein: CASTVGRTAYGYTF. The entire variable domain, with the rest obtained from reference TRBV5-5 and TRBJ1-2, is as follows: DAGVTQSPTHLIKTRGQQVTLRCSPISGHKSVSWYQQVLGQGPQFIFQYYEKEERGRGNFPDRFSARQFPNYSSELNVNALLLGDSALYLCASTVGRTAYGYTFGSGTRLTVV.

The chain combines TRBV29-1 with TRBJ2-1, with a tentative D call TRBD1 (7 bases). This CDR3 comprises 13 residues. Germline V gives CDR1 SQVTM, CDR2 ANQGSEA. Trimming removed 7 bases at V and 8 bases at J, with 18 bases between. CDR3 in DNA: TGCAGCGCCCAGTATTTCAGGGGGGATGAGCAGTTCTTC. Its protein product is CSAQYFRGDEQFF.

The V call is TRBV6-4, the J call TRBJ2-6, with 7 positions matching TRBD1. Germline-derived CDR1 and CDR2 are MRHNA and SNTAGT. V trimming: 3 bases; J trimming: 2 bases; junction bases outside the gene matches: 4. This CDR3 region has 16 residues. The CDR3 region has the DNA TGTGCCAGCAGTGATCGACAGGGTGCTGGGGCCAACGTCCTGACTTTC. Its protein product is CASSDRQGAGANVLTF.

J is TRBJ2-3 and V is TRBV5-1; 14 bases match TRBD2. Trimming took 4 bases from V and 5 from J; bases not matched to a gene: 3. Germline lookup yields CDR1 SGHRS and CDR2 YFSETQ. The CDR3 loop spans 15 amino acids. CDR3 sequence (DNA): TGCGCCAGCAGCGGACTAGCGGGAGGTGAAGATACGCAGTATTTT. Residues: CASSGLAGGEDTQYF.

J is TRBJ1-1 and V is TRBV19; 9 positions agree with TRBD1. From germline, CDR1 is LNHDA and CDR2 SQIVND (reference sequence). The length of the CDR3 is 14 residues. Germline trimming cut 9 bases from V and 8 bases from J; bases unmatched to any gene: 13. CDR3 sequence: CASPTPGQGGEAFF. In DNA form, the CDR3 reads TGTGCCAGCCCAACCCCGGGACAGGGCGGGGAAGCTTTCTTT.

A single count supports this clone. The chain carries TRBV7-2 and TRBJ1-2; perhaps TRBD1 as D (6 bases). Germline V gene lookup returns CDR1 SGHTA and CDR2 FQGNSA. The CDR3 sequence is 15 residues long. V shed 5 bases and J shed 0 bases, with 13 bases lying between them. DNA of the CDR3: TGTGCCAGCAGCCCCCGGACAGTTTCTAACTATGGCTACACCTTC. Amino acids: CASSPRTVSNYGYTF.

The rearrangement links TRBV11-3 to TRBJ2-1; weak D call: TRBD1 (5 bases). The CDR3 sequence is 16 residues long. Trimming removed 1 base at V and 3 bases at J, with 13 bases between. The V gene's germline CDR1 is SGHNT and CDR2 YENEEA. DNA of the CDR3: TGTGCCAGCAGCTTAGGATTGGTAGGGGACTACAATGAGCAGTTCTTC. This sequence encodes CASSLGLVGDYNEQFF.

This clone was found once. The J gene is TRBJ2-7, the V gene TRBV24-1, with D perhaps TRBD1 (5 bases). The CDR3 totals 13 residues. Germline loops: CDR1 KGHDR, CDR2 SFDVKD. With 9 bases removed from V and 0 bases from J, the gap between germline ends came to 11 bases. This CDR3 is CATRAGSSYEQYF. The CDR3 DNA sequence: TGTGCCACCCGGGCAGGGTCCTCCTACGAGCAGTACTTC.

The chain has TRBV7-2 and TRBJ2-1; D is undetermined. Germline V gives CDR1 SGHTA, CDR2 FQGNSA. The germline V and J ends were trimmed by 1 base and 13 bases, with 14 bases remaining between them. CDR3 length: 13 residues. CDR3 in DNA: TGTGCCAGCAGCTTAGATCTGGATCCTCCTCAGTTCTTC. Protein product: CASSLDLDPPQFF.

CDR3 amino acids: CASSPRHTNEKLFF. The CDR3 coding sequence is TGTGCCAGCAGCCCCCGACACACTAATGAAAAACTGTTTTTT. The chain is built from TRBV3-1 (or the pseudogene TRBV3-2) and TRBJ1-4, with D hard to call. Trimming left V 4 bases short and J 2 bases short, with 8 bases between. This CDR3 region has 14 residues. From germline, CDR1 is LGHDT and CDR2 YNNKEL (reference sequence).

This chain connects TRBV6-1 to TRBJ1-1; the D is unclear. V was clipped by 2 bases and J by 11 bases, with 9 bases between them. Germline CDR1 reads MNHNS; CDR2 reads SASEGT. The CDR3 contains 11 residues. CDR3 sequence: CASSESLRAFF. In nucleotides, the CDR3 is TGTGCCAGCAGTGAATCTCTGAGGGCTTTCTTT.

The chain links TRBV4-3 to TRBJ2-7, with D possibly being TRBD2 (6 bases). The CDR3 spans 15 residues. Trimming shortened V by 0 bases and J by 7 bases, and 16 bases separated the two germline ends. Germline V gene data show CDR1 as LGHNA and CDR2 as YSLEER. CDR3 sequence: CASSQDAGSGWEQYF. In nucleotides, the CDR3 is TGCGCCAGCAGCCAAGATGCCGGGAGTGGGTGGGAGCAGTACTTC.